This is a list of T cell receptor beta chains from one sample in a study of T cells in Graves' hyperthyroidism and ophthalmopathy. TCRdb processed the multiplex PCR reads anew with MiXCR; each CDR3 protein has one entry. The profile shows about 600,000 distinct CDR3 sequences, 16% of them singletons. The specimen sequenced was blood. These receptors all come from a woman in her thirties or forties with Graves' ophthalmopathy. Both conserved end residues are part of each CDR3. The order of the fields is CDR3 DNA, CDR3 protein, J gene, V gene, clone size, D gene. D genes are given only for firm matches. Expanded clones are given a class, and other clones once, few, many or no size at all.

cdr3_nt: TGTGCCCACCGGAACACTGAAGCTTTCTTT; cdr3_aa: CAHRNTEAFF; j_call: TRBJ1-1; v_call: TRBV30; clone_size: many; d_call: -
cdr3_nt: TGTGCCAGCAGCTCCCCGGTCTATCAGGAGACCCAGTACTTC; cdr3_aa: CASSSPVYQETQYF; j_call: TRBJ2-5; v_call: TRBV28; clone_size: many; d_call: -
cdr3_nt: TGTGCCAGCAGTTACTCGTTTAGCGGGGGGTGGAATGAGCAGTTCTTC; cdr3_aa: CASSYSFSGGWNEQFF; j_call: TRBJ2-1; v_call: TRBV6-6; clone_size: -; d_call: TRBD2
cdr3_nt: TGTGCCAGCAGTTTATCTCCTCTAGCGAGGGGCTACGAGCAGTACTTC; cdr3_aa: CASSLSPLARGYEQYF; j_call: TRBJ2-7; v_call: TRBV12-3/TRBV12-4; clone_size: many; d_call: -
cdr3_nt: TGTGCCAGCAGGAGGGAGGCAGCCAAAGAGACCCAGTACTTC; cdr3_aa: CASRREAAKETQYF; j_call: TRBJ2-5; v_call: TRBV6-4; clone_size: -; d_call: -
cdr3_nt: TGTGCCAGCAGGGACATGGACACTGAAGCTTTCTTT; cdr3_aa: CASRDMDTEAFF; j_call: TRBJ1-1; v_call: TRBV6-1; clone_size: many; d_call: -
cdr3_nt: TGTGCCAGCTCACCACCAACTAGCGGGGGCTATGAGCAGTTCTTC; cdr3_aa: CASSPPTSGGYEQFF; j_call: TRBJ2-1; v_call: TRBV18; clone_size: many; d_call: TRBD2
cdr3_nt: TGTGCCAGCAGCCAAGGCGCCACCTATGGCTACACCTTC; cdr3_aa: CASSQGATYGYTF; j_call: TRBJ1-2; v_call: TRBV3-1; clone_size: many; d_call: -
cdr3_nt: TGCAGTGCTAGAGATAGTCTAGCGGGGGCCCACCGGGAGCTGTTTTTT; cdr3_aa: CSARDSLAGAHRELFF; j_call: TRBJ2-2; v_call: TRBV20-1; clone_size: many; d_call: TRBD2
cdr3_nt: TGCAGTGCTAGTTACAGCTTGGGGACTGAAGCTTTCTTT; cdr3_aa: CSASYSLGTEAFF; j_call: TRBJ1-1; v_call: TRBV20-1; clone_size: few; d_call: -
cdr3_nt: TGTGCCAGCAGTGAATTAGTGATCACGAACACTGAAGCTTTCTTT; cdr3_aa: CASSELVITNTEAFF; j_call: TRBJ1-1; v_call: TRBV2; clone_size: few; d_call: -
cdr3_nt: TGTGCCAGCAGCTATGTTGGCGGGAGGGTGTACTTC; cdr3_aa: CASSYVGGRVYF; j_call: TRBJ2-5; v_call: TRBV7-2; clone_size: -; d_call: TRBD2
cdr3_nt: TGTGCCAGCAGCGCAGGTACAGGATCGCGGTATGGCTACACCTTC; cdr3_aa: CASSAGTGSRYGYTF; j_call: TRBJ1-2; v_call: TRBV3-1; clone_size: few; d_call: -
cdr3_nt: TGTGCCACCAGCAGAGATCGTCGAGATACGCAGTATTTT; cdr3_aa: CATSRDRRDTQYF; j_call: TRBJ2-3; v_call: TRBV15; clone_size: few; d_call: -
cdr3_nt: TGTGCCAGCAGCGCTAGCGGGAGCGGGAATACGCAGTATTTT; cdr3_aa: CASSASGSGNTQYF; j_call: TRBJ2-3; v_call: TRBV9; clone_size: -; d_call: TRBD2
cdr3_nt: TGCGCCAGCCGGGTAGTGGGATCCTCCTACGAGCAGTACTTC; cdr3_aa: CASRVVGSSYEQYF; j_call: TRBJ2-7; v_call: TRBV5-1; clone_size: -; d_call: -
cdr3_nt: TGTGCCAGCAGTTACTCCGGGGACAGTCAGAATGAAAAACTGTTTTTT; cdr3_aa: CASSYSGDSQNEKLFF; j_call: TRBJ1-4; v_call: TRBV6-2/TRBV6-3; clone_size: many; d_call: TRBD1
cdr3_nt: TGCGCCAGCAGCCTGGGAACAGGGGCGTTAAACAATGAGCAGTTCTTC; cdr3_aa: CASSLGTGALNNEQFF; j_call: TRBJ2-1; v_call: TRBV5-1; clone_size: few; d_call: TRBD1
cdr3_nt: TGCGCCAGCAGCCGGAACGGGGGGCGGCTAGAGACCCAGTACTTC; cdr3_aa: CASSRNGGRLETQYF; j_call: TRBJ2-5; v_call: TRBV5-1; clone_size: many; d_call: -
cdr3_nt: TGCAGCGTGGGACGATCATTGAACACCGGGGAGCTGTTTTTT; cdr3_aa: CSVGRSLNTGELFF; j_call: TRBJ2-2; v_call: TRBV29-1; clone_size: -; d_call: -
cdr3_nt: TGCGCCAGCTCCTCGGCTGGGTACACCGGGGAGCTGTTTTTT; cdr3_aa: CASSSAGYTGELFF; j_call: TRBJ2-2; v_call: TRBV5-1; clone_size: few; d_call: -
cdr3_nt: TGTGCCAGCAGCGGGGACAGTGAAGCTTTCTTT; cdr3_aa: CASSGDSEAFF; j_call: TRBJ1-1; v_call: TRBV5-5; clone_size: many; d_call: TRBD1
cdr3_nt: TGTGCCAGCAGTCCCCTAATAGGGACAGGGGACGCCGGGGAGCTGTTTTTT; cdr3_aa: CASSPLIGTGDAGELFF; j_call: TRBJ2-2; v_call: TRBV27; clone_size: -; d_call: TRBD1
cdr3_nt: TGCGCCAGCAGCAAGGGACTAGCGGACGAGCAGTACTTC; cdr3_aa: CASSKGLADEQYF; j_call: TRBJ2-7; v_call: TRBV5-1; clone_size: many; d_call: TRBD2
cdr3_nt: TGTGCCAGCAGTTTGGCAGGGGGGCGTAGGGAGCAGTTCTTC; cdr3_aa: CASSLAGGRREQFF; j_call: TRBJ2-1; v_call: TRBV27; clone_size: -; d_call: -
cdr3_nt: TGCAGTGCTCGACAGGGGGCAGGACAGCCCCAGCATTTT; cdr3_aa: CSARQGAGQPQHF; j_call: TRBJ1-5; v_call: TRBV20-1; clone_size: -; d_call: TRBD1
cdr3_nt: TGTGCCAGCAGCCCCCGGATTGGCGGGGGCGGTGGGTCAGATACGCAGTATTTT; cdr3_aa: CASSPRIGGGGGSDTQYF; j_call: TRBJ2-3; v_call: TRBV7-2; clone_size: many; d_call: -
cdr3_nt: TGTGCCAGCAGTTTTAGACAGGGTGCAAGCAATCAGCCCCAGCATTTT; cdr3_aa: CASSFRQGASNQPQHF; j_call: TRBJ1-5; v_call: TRBV6-1; clone_size: -; d_call: TRBD1
cdr3_nt: TGTGCCAGCAGCTCACCAAGGGGGGCAGGGGCCAACGTCCTGACTTTC; cdr3_aa: CASSSPRGAGANVLTF; j_call: TRBJ2-6; v_call: TRBV7-9; clone_size: few; d_call: -
cdr3_nt: TGTGCCAGCAGCGGCCCGATGATCTGGGAGGACACAGATACGCAGTATTTT; cdr3_aa: CASSGPMIWEDTDTQYF; j_call: TRBJ2-3; v_call: TRBV5-8; clone_size: many; d_call: -
cdr3_nt: TGTGCCAGCACGTTGGGTTGGCAGCCCCAGCATTTT; cdr3_aa: CASTLGWQPQHF; j_call: TRBJ1-5; v_call: TRBV12-3/TRBV12-4; clone_size: many; d_call: -
cdr3_nt: TGTGCCAGCAGCCGAGTAGGGCGAAAAGCTGGGTACAATGAGCAGTTCTTC; cdr3_aa: CASSRVGRKAGYNEQFF; j_call: TRBJ2-1; v_call: TRBV7-2; clone_size: many; d_call: -
cdr3_nt: TGTGCCAGCAGTTCAAACGGGGCTCTTGGAGCTTTCTTT; cdr3_aa: CASSSNGALGAFF; j_call: TRBJ1-1; v_call: TRBV6-1; clone_size: many; d_call: -
cdr3_nt: TGTGCCACCAGCAGACCCGCTCCGGGACGGCGATTAGCTAACTATGGCTACACCTTC; cdr3_aa: CATSRPAPGRRLANYGYTF; j_call: TRBJ1-2; v_call: TRBV15; clone_size: few; d_call: -
cdr3_nt: TGTGCCAGCAGTTACGGAGCCCCGGGACACCAAGAGACCCAGTACTTC; cdr3_aa: CASSYGAPGHQETQYF; j_call: TRBJ2-5; v_call: TRBV6-5; clone_size: few; d_call: -